These 26 T cell receptor beta chains originate from one sample sequenced in a study of shared clonotypes between healthy human individuals. This table comes from immunoSEQ multiplex PCR, and its TCRdb copy is limited to in-frame clones, with some not included. The table lists approximately 500,000 clones, nearly 80% of them singletons. Sequencing used PBMCs. These receptors were obtained from a woman in her thirties or forties in good health. Some clones in this sample may be carry-over from other donors' samples.

This chain uses TRBV7-2 with TRBJ2-4; D might be TRBD1 (5 bases). CDR3 length: 15 residues. V was pared by 1 base and J by 10 bases, with 17 bases between. CDR1 and CDR2 (germline): SGHTA, FQGNSA. The DNA for the CDR3 is TGTGCCAGCAGCTTAGAGGGTTCCCAGGGTCGTATTCAGTACTTC. Protein: CASSLEGSQGRIQYF.

V usage is TRBV2 and J usage is TRBJ2-2, with unresolved D. Germline CDR1 reads SNHLY; CDR2 reads FYNNEI. V lost 8 bases and J lost 4, with 17 bases in between. This CDR3 spans 15 amino acids. DNA of the CDR3: TGTGCCAGCCTCGGGCCCGACGCGAGCACCGGGGAGCTGTTTTTT. Its translation is CASLGPDASTGELFF.

J is TRBJ1-2 and V is TRBV9, with 10 bases that match TRBD1. The germline V gene has CDR1 SGDLS and CDR2 YYNGEE. J was trimmed by 7 bases and V by 3 bases; bases with no gene match: 9. The CDR3 consists of 15 residues. The CDR3 region has the DNA TGTGCCAGCAGCGGACCAACCGGGACAGGGGTTGGCTACACCTTC. Translating it yields CASSGPTGTGVGYTF.

The chain couples TRBV27 to TRBJ2-2, with D unresolved. From germline, CDR1 is MNHEY and CDR2 SMNVEV (reference sequence). Trimming removed 0 bases at V and 0 bases at J, with 8 bases between. The CDR3 contains 16 residues. CDR3 DNA sequence: TGTGCCAGCAGTTTATCTCGGATGCCGAACACCGGGGAGCTGTTTTTT. As protein: CASSLSRMPNTGELFF.

The chain carries TRBV10-3 and TRBJ2-7; D is possibly TRBD2 (6 bases). The CDR3 is made up of 14 amino acids. Germline CDR1 reads ENHRY; CDR2 reads SYGVKD. The V gene lost 3 bases and the J gene lost 2 bases, with 11 bases spanning the gap. This CDR3 reads CAISDQGLTYEQYF. The CDR3 DNA reads as TGTGCCATCAGTGATCAGGGACTTACCTACGAGCAGTACTTC.

V is TRBV20-1 and J is TRBJ1-2; D unclear. V was shortened by 3 bases and J by 8 bases, with 10 bases between the two germline ends. The CDR3 runs to 11 residues. Germline-derived CDR1 and CDR2 are DFQATT and SNEGSKA (reference sequence). The CDR3 nucleotides read TGCAGTGCTAGTAACGGGCCCGGCTACACCTTC. It specifies CSASNGPGYTF.

V is TRBV5-6 and J is TRBJ2-1, with D maybe TRBD2 (6 bases). Trimming pared 4 bases from V and 0 bases from J, leaving 14 bases between. CDR1 is SGHDT and CDR2 is YYEEEE in the germline V gene. This CDR3 region has 16 residues. As DNA, the CDR3 is TGTGCCAGCAGCCTTCACGCGGGGAGCTCCTACAATGAGCAGTTCTTC. Translation: CASSLHAGSSYNEQFF.

The chain couples TRBV6-5 to TRBJ2-1, with 8 nucleotides matching TRBD1. CDR3 length: 16 amino acids. V lost 2 bases to trimming and J lost 5 bases; unmatched junction nucleotides: 8. The germline CDR1 and CDR2 sequences are MNHEY and SVGAGI. The CDR3 DNA sequence: TGTGCCAGCAGTTACGCCCCATTGACAGGGGACAATGAGCAGTTCTTC. Protein: CASSYAPLTGDNEQFF.

The chain is built from TRBV7-6 and TRBJ2-5; possible D gene TRBD1, 6 bases. Trimming shortened V by 4 bases and J by 4 bases, and 19 bases separated the two germline ends. This CDR3 is 16 amino acids long. Looked up from germline, CDR1 is SGHVS and CDR2 is FNYEAQ. Here the CDR3 DNA reads TGTGCCAGCAGCTCCCTCTTAGACAGGAATGCAGAGACCCAGTACTTC. Translating it yields CASSSLLDRNAETQYF.

The chain joins TRBV28 to TRBJ2-2; D unresolved. From germline, CDR1 is MDHEN and CDR2 SYDVKM. V lost 9 bases, J lost 6 bases, and 14 bases lay in between. This CDR3 has 13 residues. CDR3 DNA: TGTGCCAGGAGGCCGAGAGGAGCCGGGGAGCTGTTTTTT. Translating gives CARRPRGAGELFF.

J is TRBJ1-4 and V is TRBV7-9; a weak D match, TRBD1 (5 bases). The germline V and J ends were trimmed by 0 bases and 4 bases, with 12 bases remaining between them. The CDR3 loop spans 16 amino acids. Germline assignment: CDR1 SEHNR and CDR2 FQNEAQ (reference sequence). CDR3 DNA sequence: TGTGCCAGCAGCTTAGCCCTCAGGGCGCTTAATGAAAAACTGTTTTTT. This encodes CASSLALRALNEKLFF.

This clone was recorded only once. The genes are TRBV11-3 and TRBJ2-2, with 9 bases identical to TRBD2. CDR3 length: 15 amino acids. J lost 1 base, V lost 5 bases, and 2 bases had no gene match. Germline CDR1 reads SGHNT; CDR2 reads YENEEA. The CDR3 nucleotides are TGTGCCAGCAGCACAGCGGGAGGGAACACCGGGGAGCTGTTTTTT. Translation: CASSTAGGNTGELFF.

The gene calls are TRBV10-3 and TRBJ2-5; perhaps TRBD2 as D (6 bases). From germline, CDR1 is ENHRY and CDR2 SYGVKD. CDR3 length: 15 residues. V was cut by 0 bases and J by 5 bases, with 13 bases left in between. As DNA, the CDR3 is TGTGCCATCAGTGAGTCGCCCGGGAGCTTTGAGACCCAGTACTTC. Translation: CAISESPGSFETQYF.

V and J are TRBV7-3 and TRBJ2-1; 8 positions match TRBD2. This CDR3 has 16 residues. Germline V gene lookup returns CDR1 SGHTA and CDR2 FQGTGA. V gave up 2 bases and J gave up 6 bases; unmatched junction bases: 9. The CDR3, as DNA: TGTGCCAGCAGCTTAGGCAGCGGGAGAGGACGCAATGAGCAGTTCTTC. Its protein is CASSLGSGRGRNEQFF. The full variable domain, its missing parts supplied by reference TRBV7-3 and TRBJ2-1, is GAGVSQTPSNKVTEKGKYVELRCDPISGHTALYWYRQSLGQGPEFLIYFQGTGAADDSGLPNDRFFAVRPEGSVSTLKIQRTERGDSAVYLCASSLGSGRGRNEQFFGPGTRLTVL.

This clone was picked up many times. CDR3 sequence (DNA): TGTGCCAGCAGCCGACTAGCGGGAGGGATAGATACGCAGTATTTT. Its protein is CASSRLAGGIDTQYF. The chain links TRBV7-2 to TRBJ2-3, with 14 bases lining up with TRBD2. V lost 5 bases and J lost 5; bases outside the gene matches: 3. Germline CDR1 reads SGHTA; CDR2 reads FQGNSA. The CDR3 is 15 amino acids.

The chain carries TRBV7-2 and TRBJ2-1; TRBD2 aligns across 7 bases. The germline gives CDR1 SGHTA, CDR2 FQGNSA. CDR3 length: 14 amino acids. V gave up 5 bases and J gave up 6 bases; unmatched junction bases: 7. The CDR3 spells CASSALLAANEQFF. The DNA for the CDR3 is TGTGCCAGCAGCGCCCTCCTAGCGGCCAATGAGCAGTTCTTC.

The rearrangement uses TRBV29-1 and TRBJ2-1; D is unresolved. The CDR3 consists of 12 residues. Germline lookup yields CDR1 SQVTM and CDR2 ANQGSEA. V was trimmed by 7 bases and J by 8 bases, leaving 15 bases between them. The CDR3 region has the DNA TGCAGCGCCGAGCATCGACCTGATGAGCAGTTCTTC. Translation gives CSAEHRPDEQFF.

This clone came up many times. The chain has TRBV5-1 and TRBJ2-1; the D gene is possibly TRBD2 (6 bases). The CDR3 spans 16 residues. V dropped 1 base and J dropped 7 bases, with 18 bases sitting between them. Germline lookup yields CDR1 SGHRS and CDR2 YFSETQ. The CDR3 DNA follows: TGCGCCAGCAGCTTGTGGGGGGAGCTAGTAGTTAATGAGCAGTTCTTC. Translating gives CASSLWGELVVNEQFF.

This clone was detected only once. The chain recombines TRBV7-2 with TRBJ1-5; D perhaps matches TRBD1 (5 bases). The CDR3 totals 14 residues. Germline V CDR1 and CDR2: SGHTA, FQGNSA. V lost 1 base and J 6 bases, leaving 10 bases between the germline ends. The CDR3 reads CASSLVEGRQPQHF. CDR3 DNA sequence: TGTGCCAGCAGCTTAGTTGAGGGGCGTCAGCCCCAGCATTTT.

J is TRBJ1-1 and V is TRBV5-8; TRBD1 agrees at 8 bases. The junction had 6 bases not matched to a gene; V was cut back by 6 bases and J by 5 bases. The CDR3 totals 13 residues. Germline lookup yields CDR1 SGHTS and CDR2 YDEGEE. CDR3 DNA: TGTGCCAGCACGCGAACAGGGGGGACTGAAGCTTTCTTT. Translation gives CASTRTGGTEAFF.

V usage is TRBV5-1 and J usage is TRBJ2-1, with 14 bases lining up with TRBD2. The germline V gene encodes CDR1 SGHRS and CDR2 YFSETQ. The CDR3 is 16 amino acids. The V segment lost 4 bases and the J segment 6 bases; nucleotides outside the gene matches: 6. For the CDR3, the DNA is TGCGCCAGCAGCCCCCCCGGACTAGCGGGAGGCAATGAGCAGTTCTTC. The encoded protein is CASSPPGLAGGNEQFF.

As to this clone: This specimen includes other DNA sequences encoding the same CDR3. The V and J genes are TRBV5-4 and TRBJ2-1, with a tentative D call TRBD1 (7 bases). Looked up from germline, CDR1 is SGHNT and CDR2 is YYREEE (reference sequence). The V and J ends lost 0 bases and 10 bases respectively, with 11 bases between them. The CDR3 runs 13 residues. This chain's CDR3 is CASSLGQGGEQFF. The CDR3 nucleotides are TGTGCCAGCAGCTTGGGTCAGGGGGGCGAGCAGTTCTTC.

The table lists this clone with a count of one. V gene TRBV28 combines with J gene TRBJ2-7, with 12 nucleotides matching TRBD2. Germline trimming cut 5 bases from V and 6 bases from J; bases unmatched to any gene: 11. Germline V gene sequence: CDR1 MDHEN, CDR2 SYDVKM. The CDR3 has 16 residues. The chain's CDR3 is CASSTLSLAGGGEQYF. CDR3 nucleotides: TGTGCCAGCAGTACACTTAGTCTAGCGGGAGGGGGCGAGCAGTACTTC.

This chain links TRBV5-8 with TRBJ2-7; no clear D. CDR3 length equals 12 residues. Germline V gene lookup returns CDR1 SGHTS and CDR2 YDEGEE. V lost 4 bases and J lost 6, with 11 bases in between. CDR3 DNA: TGTGCCAGCAGCCCACGAAGGGCCGAGCAGTACTTC. This encodes CASSPRRAEQYF.

The CDR3 is CASSRNNEQFF. The CDR3 DNA is TGCGCCAGCAGCCGTAACAATGAGCAGTTCTTC. V usage is TRBV5-1 and J usage is TRBJ2-1; unclear D gene. V was pared by 4 bases and J by 5 bases, with 4 bases between. Germline assignment: CDR1 SGHRS and CDR2 YFSETQ. The CDR3 extends over 11 amino acids.

This clone was counted between two and nine times. The V call is TRBV18, the J call TRBJ1-4; 7 positions match TRBD1. The junction had 3 bases not matched to a gene; V was cut back by 1 base and J by 7 bases. This CDR3 has 14 amino acids. Per germline, CDR1 KGHSH and CDR2 LQKENI. CDR3 residues: CASSPQGASEKLFF. The CDR3 DNA is TGTGCCAGCTCACCACAGGGGGCAAGTGAAAAACTGTTTTTT.